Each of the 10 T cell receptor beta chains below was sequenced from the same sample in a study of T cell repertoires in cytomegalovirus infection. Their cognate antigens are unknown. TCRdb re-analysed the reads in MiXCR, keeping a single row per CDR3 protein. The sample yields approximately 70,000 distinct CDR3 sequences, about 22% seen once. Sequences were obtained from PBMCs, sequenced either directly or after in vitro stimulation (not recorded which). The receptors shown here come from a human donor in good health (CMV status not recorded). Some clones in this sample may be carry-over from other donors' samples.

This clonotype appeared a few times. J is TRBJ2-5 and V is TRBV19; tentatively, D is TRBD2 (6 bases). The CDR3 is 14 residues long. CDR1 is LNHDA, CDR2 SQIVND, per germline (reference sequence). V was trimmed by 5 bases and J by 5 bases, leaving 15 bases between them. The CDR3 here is CASSSSGVEETQYF. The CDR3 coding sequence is TGTGCCAGTAGTTCATCGGGGGTGGAGGAGACCCAGTACTTC.

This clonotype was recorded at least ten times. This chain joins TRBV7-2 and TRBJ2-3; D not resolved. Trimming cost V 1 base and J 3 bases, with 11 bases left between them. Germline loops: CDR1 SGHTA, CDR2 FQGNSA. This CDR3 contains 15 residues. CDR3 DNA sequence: TGTGCCAGCAGCTTAGGATCCAGCTCTACAGATACGCAGTATTTT. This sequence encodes CASSLGSSSTDTQYF.

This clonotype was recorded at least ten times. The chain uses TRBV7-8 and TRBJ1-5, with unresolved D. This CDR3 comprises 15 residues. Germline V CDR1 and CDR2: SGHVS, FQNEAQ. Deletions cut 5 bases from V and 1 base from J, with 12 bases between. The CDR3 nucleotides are TGTGCCAGCAGCCCCAAACTCGCAAGCAATCAGCCCCAGCATTTT. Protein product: CASSPKLASNQPQHF.

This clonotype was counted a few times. The CDR3 is CSARVAGRSEAFF. DNA of the CDR3: TGCAGTGCTAGAGTGGCAGGGCGGTCTGAAGCTTTCTTT. The rearrangement joins TRBV20-1 to TRBJ1-1, with D perhaps TRBD1 (5 bases). CDR1 is DFQATT and CDR2 is SNEGSKA in the germline V gene (reference sequence). V shed 1 base and J shed 6 bases, with 12 bases lying between them. The CDR3 has 13 residues.

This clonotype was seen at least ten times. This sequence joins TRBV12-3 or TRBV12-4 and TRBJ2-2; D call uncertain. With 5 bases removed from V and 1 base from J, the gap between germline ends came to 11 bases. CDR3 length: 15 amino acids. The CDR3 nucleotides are TGTGCCAGCAGTCCGTACCGTGTGAACACCGGGGAGCTGTTTTTT. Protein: CASSPYRVNTGELFF.

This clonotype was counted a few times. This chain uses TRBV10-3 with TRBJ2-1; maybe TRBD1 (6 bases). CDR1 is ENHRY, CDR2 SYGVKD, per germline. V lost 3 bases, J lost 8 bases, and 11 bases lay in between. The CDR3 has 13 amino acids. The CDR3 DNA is TGTGCCATCAGTGATGGGACAATCGATGAGCAGTTCTTC. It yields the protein CAISDGTIDEQFF.

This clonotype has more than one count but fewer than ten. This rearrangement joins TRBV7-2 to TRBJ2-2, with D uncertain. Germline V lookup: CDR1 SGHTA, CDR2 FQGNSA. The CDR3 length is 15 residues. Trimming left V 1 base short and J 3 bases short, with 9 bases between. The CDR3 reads CASSLEARYTGELFF. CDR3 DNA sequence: TGTGCCAGCAGCTTAGAGGCTAGGTACACCGGGGAGCTGTTTTTT.

DNA of the CDR3: TGCGCCAGCAGCCAAGTGATGGGCAGCATGAACACTGAAGCTTTCTTT. Its translation: CASSQVMGSMNTEAFF. The gene calls are TRBV4-1 and TRBJ1-1; D ambiguous. V was cut by 1 base and J by 0 bases, with 12 bases left in between. The CDR3 length is 16 residues. Germline loops: CDR1 MGHRA, CDR2 YSYEKL.

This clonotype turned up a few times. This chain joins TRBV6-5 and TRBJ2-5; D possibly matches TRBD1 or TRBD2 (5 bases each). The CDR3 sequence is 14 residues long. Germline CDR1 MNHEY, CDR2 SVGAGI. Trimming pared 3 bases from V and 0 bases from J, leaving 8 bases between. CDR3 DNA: TGTGCCAGCAGTTATTGGGGGAACCAAGAGACCCAGTACTTC. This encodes CASSYWGNQETQYF.

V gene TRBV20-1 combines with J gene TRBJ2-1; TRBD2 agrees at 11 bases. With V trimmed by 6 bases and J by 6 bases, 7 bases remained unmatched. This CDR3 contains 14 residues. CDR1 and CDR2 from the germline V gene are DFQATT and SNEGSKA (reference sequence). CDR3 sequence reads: CSALLSGRANEQFF. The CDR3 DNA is TGCAGTGCCTTACTTAGCGGGAGGGCCAATGAGCAGTTCTTC.